This T cell receptor beta chain was documented in a study of cytomegalovirus exposure and HLA in healthy donors. A multiplex PCR was run with 60 Vbeta primers and 13 Jbeta primers. Profiled with immunoSEQ multiplex PCR; TCRdb holds only in-frame clones, not every one. The sample carries 120,000 or so clones, roughly four fifths recorded once. The CDR3 runs 17 residues. The V and J ends lost 3 bases and 0 bases respectively, with 12 bases between them. Germline CDR1 reads MNHEY; CDR2 reads SMNVEV (reference sequence). This clone was recorded once. Its antigen is not known. Overall study results and limits: Later genetic work tied a missense DCLRE1C variant to beta-chain V and J trimming. In a later analysis, at a false discovery rate of 0.05, over 15,000 TCR beta sequences were associated with HLA alleles.

This chain uses TRBV27 with TRBJ2-6, with D possibly matching TRBD1 (6 bases). The sequenced material came from PBMCs. This TCR was recovered from a woman aged 50 to 65 in good health and CMV-seropositive. CDR3 nucleotides: TGTGCCAGCAGTTTTGACAGGCCGCTCTCTGGGGCCAACGTCCTGACTTTC. Translated, it gives CASSFDRPLSGANVLTF.